The sample holds one count of the clone carrying this T cell receptor (beta chain). The target antigen is unknown. These data are taken from a study of T cell responses to AZD1222 COVID-19 vaccine. Study outcomes and limitations: Only 5 or 6 AZD1222 recipients were seropositive at baseline. No repertoire was sampled before or during the peak T cell response, only after it.

Data came from immunoSEQ multiplex PCR; TCRdb stores just in-frame clones and leaves some out. This sample has 120,000 to 150,000 clones, with roughly 86% found just once. This TCR was sampled from an adult who received the AZD1222 COVID-19 vaccine. The source material was peripheral blood, sampled 28 days after the second AZD1222 dose.

The CDR3 DNA is TGTGCCGCCGACCTACTCTACAATGAGCAGTTCTTC. It codes for CAADLLYNEQFF. This sequence joins TRBV30 and TRBJ2-1; D not certain. CDR1 and CDR2 from the germline V gene are GTSNPN and SVGIG (reference sequence). Trimming took 8 bases from V and 3 from J, leaving 11 bases between them. The CDR3 spans 12 residues.